This T cell receptor beta chain was recovered during a study of CD8+ T cells in alopecia areata. Extraction and reverse transcription of RNA yielded cDNA as the sequencing template. Assay used: immunoSEQ multiplex PCR; TCRdb lists only in-frame clones, some missing. The data contain 110,000 to 150,000 clones, approximately 56% of them seen just once; the ten biggest clones take up 35% to 40%. The origin of this receptor is a human donor in good health. What was sequenced was CD8+ T cells sorted from blood.

The CDR3 spells CASSLDPSGNTDTQYF. In nucleotides, the CDR3 is TGTGCCAGCAGCTTAGATCCTAGCGGGAACACAGATACGCAGTATTTT. The genes are TRBV11-2 and TRBJ2-3, with 9 bases aligning to TRBD2. Trimming removed 0 bases from V and 2 bases from J; junction bases left unmatched: 3. This CDR3 has 16 residues. Per the germline V gene, CDR1 is SGHAT and CDR2 is FQNNGV.